This T cell receptor beta chain was identified during a study of beta chain features in type 1 diabetes. Whole-study findings and limits: Type 1 diabetes patients showed fewer insertions and more deletions at VDJ junctions. Moderate yet significant TCRB CDR3 shortening was seen in Type 1 diabetes patients in all four CD4+ subsets.

The authors sorted CD4+ naive, central memory, regulatory and stem cell-like memory cells via CD45RO/CCR7/CD25/CD127/CD95/CD27. Populations obtained by sorting all exceeded 98% purity. Germline V gene sequence: CDR1 MGHRA, CDR2 YSYEKL. Trimming at V came to 7 bases and at J to 7 bases, leaving 20 bases not matched to a gene. The CDR3 loop spans 18 amino acids. A remark on this clone: The antigen is not known.

The investigators reverse transcribed all of the isolated RNA, so they sequenced expressed TCRB transcripts. Read counts averaged around 3.6 million for samples of naive, central memory and regulatory T cells. Profiling relied on immunoSEQ multiplex PCR, and the TCRdb table lists in-frame clones only, not all of them. The repertoire holds hundreds of thousands of clones, with roughly 12% as singletons. This sequence was found in a young woman with type 1 diabetes. V usage is TRBV4-1 and J usage is TRBJ2-1; TRBD2 agrees at 9 bases. The sequencing input was naive CD4+ T cells from blood. The CDR3 nucleotides are TGCGCCAGCACCGGTGCTGTGACCCTAGCGGGGACGGGAAATGAGCAGTTCTTC. Translating it yields CASTGAVTLAGTGNEQFF.